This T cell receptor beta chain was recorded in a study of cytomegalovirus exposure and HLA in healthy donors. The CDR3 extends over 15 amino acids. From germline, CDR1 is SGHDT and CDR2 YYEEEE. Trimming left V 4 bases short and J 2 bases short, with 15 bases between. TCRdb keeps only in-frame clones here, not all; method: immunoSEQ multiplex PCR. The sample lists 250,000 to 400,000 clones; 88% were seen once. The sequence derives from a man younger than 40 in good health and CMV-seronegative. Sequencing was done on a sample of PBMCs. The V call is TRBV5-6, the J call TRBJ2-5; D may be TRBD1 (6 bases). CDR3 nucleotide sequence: TGTGCCAGCAGCCACATCGACAGGCCTCAAGAGACCCAGTACTTC. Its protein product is CASSHIDRPQETQYF.